The present T cell receptor beta chain was sequenced within a study of T cell responses to AZD1222 COVID-19 vaccine. Analysis merged second doses at about 4 or about 12 weeks. The assay was immunoSEQ multiplex PCR, and TCRdb's table has in-frame clones only and misses some. The repertoire has 86,000 or so clones, 75% to 95% of them found once; the top ten carry under 14%. As to this clone: Its antigen remains unidentified.

With 10 bases removed from V and 5 bases from J, the gap between germline ends came to 17 bases. The CDR3 length is 13 residues. Germline CDR1 is LNHDA and CDR2 is SQIVND (reference sequence). Findings and limits, study-wide: Baseline antibody screening turned up just a handful of seropositive AZD1222 recipients.

The chain has TRBV19 and TRBJ1-2; D perhaps matches TRBD1 (5 bases). The TCR was taken from an adult who received the AZD1222 COVID-19 vaccine. The material sequenced was peripheral blood, taken 28 days after the second AZD1222 dose. Here the CDR3 DNA reads TGTGCCACCTCGGAGGGACTTAATTATGGCTACACCTTC. Amino acids: CATSEGLNYGYTF.